The 12 T cell receptor beta chains given below trace back to one sample, sequenced in a study of cytomegalovirus exposure and HLA in healthy donors. PCR amplification relied on 60 Vbeta primers (plus 13 Jbeta primers). Clones were read by immunoSEQ multiplex PCR, and TCRdb kept only the in-frame ones, dropping some. The sample holds under 200,000 clones; 80% are singletons and the top ten take 6.3%. Sequences were obtained from PBMCs. The receptors shown here come from a man aged 35-49 years in good health and CMV-seropositive.

This clone was detected only a few times. The V gene is TRBV7-2, the J gene TRBJ1-4; TRBD1 is a possible D gene (6 bases). The CDR3 totals 15 residues. CDR1 is SGHTA and CDR2 is FQGNSA in the germline V gene. With 2 bases removed from V and 3 bases from J, the gap between germline ends came to 10 bases. CDR3 residues: CASSLSGDANEKLFF. CDR3 sequence (DNA): TGTGCCAGCAGCTTATCAGGGGACGCTAATGAAAAACTGTTTTTT.

With respect to this clone: The germline gene is not matched at one end of the junction; a read error may be the cause. The chain joins TRBV7-9 to TRBJ2-1; D ambiguous. Germline CDR1 SEHNR, CDR2 FQNEAQ (reference sequence). The CDR3 extends over 12 amino acids. The chain's CDR3 is CSSSLSYNEQFF. As DNA, the CDR3 is TGTTCCAGCAGCTTATCATACAATGAGCAGTTCTTC.

This sequence joins TRBV19 and TRBJ2-2; 7 bases are shared with TRBD1. Germline V CDR1 and CDR2: LNHDA, SQIVND (reference sequence). This CDR3 comprises 16 residues. J gave up 0 bases and V 6 bases, and 7 bases lay outside the gene matches. As DNA, the CDR3 is TGTGCCAGTAGGCTACAGGGACAGTCGAACACCGGGGAGCTGTTTTTT. Translating it yields CASRLQGQSNTGELFF.

The chain recombines TRBV5-1 with TRBJ1-4; no reliable D call. Germline CDR1 and CDR2: SGHRS and YFSETQ. The CDR3 runs 15 residues. Trimming took 0 bases from V and 3 from J, leaving 9 bases between them. The CDR3 protein is CASSLAGNANEKLFF. CDR3 DNA: TGCGCCAGCAGCTTGGCCGGGAATGCTAATGAAAAACTGTTTTTT.

The rearrangement joins TRBV2 to TRBJ2-7; 7 bases are shared with TRBD2. V lost 8 bases and J lost 0; bases outside the gene matches: 4. The CDR3 runs to 13 residues. Germline V gives CDR1 SNHLY, CDR2 FYNNEI. The CDR3: CASFSGASYEQYF. DNA of the CDR3: TGTGCCAGCTTCAGCGGGGCCTCCTACGAGCAGTACTTC.

This clone was counted a few times. The chain joins TRBV6-4 to TRBJ2-2; TRBD1 matches 11 bases. The CDR3 length is 15 residues. Germline V gene sequence: CDR1 MRHNA, CDR2 SNTAGT. V lost 0 bases to trimming and J lost 6 bases; unmatched junction nucleotides: 0. The CDR3 region has the DNA TGTGCCAGCAGTGACTCGGGACAGGGGGCCGGGGAGCTGTTTTTT. As protein: CASSDSGQGAGELFF.

This rearrangement joins TRBV29-1 to TRBJ1-1; TRBD1 aligns across 12 bases. Germline V lookup: CDR1 SQVTM, CDR2 ANQGSEA. The CDR3 loop spans 14 amino acids. The trim removed 5 bases at V and 6 bases at J, leaving 7 bases unmatched. As DNA, the CDR3 is TGCAGCGTTATACCGGGACAGGGGGCTTCTGAAGCTTTCTTT. The encoded protein is CSVIPGQGASEAFF.

The genes are TRBV19 and TRBJ2-5, with TRBD1 matching over 12 bases. Germline lookup yields CDR1 LNHDA and CDR2 SQIVND (reference sequence). The CDR3 totals 16 residues. With V trimmed by 5 bases and J by 5 bases, 9 bases remained unmatched. The CDR3 DNA sequence: TGTGCCAGTAGTCCCCCGGGACAGGGGGCGGAGGAGACCCAGTACTTC. Translated: CASSPPGQGAEETQYF.

This clone was seen only once. This chain uses TRBV29-1 with TRBJ2-5, with a tentative D call TRBD2 (6 bases). Germline loops: CDR1 SQVTM, CDR2 ANQGSEA. Between the trimmed V and J ends, which lost 7 bases and 0 bases, there was a span of 18 bases. The CDR3 covers 15 residues. The CDR3 sequence is CSAWVVAAYQETQYF. CDR3 DNA: TGCAGCGCATGGGTGGTAGCGGCGTACCAAGAGACCCAGTACTTC.

The chain recombines TRBV7-2 with TRBJ1-6, with TRBD1 as a possible D gene (6 bases). V was clipped by 1 base and J by 6 bases, with 10 bases between them. This CDR3 has 15 residues. From germline, CDR1 is SGHTA and CDR2 FQGNSA. The CDR3 region has the DNA TGTGCCAGCAGCTTAGTATCAGGGGTTAATTCACCCCTCCACTTT. It is translated as CASSLVSGVNSPLHF.

The chain uses TRBV19 and TRBJ2-7, with 9 bases lining up with TRBD1. Trimming at V came to 8 bases and at J to 3 bases, leaving 8 bases not matched to a gene. The CDR3 loop spans 14 amino acids. Looked up from germline, CDR1 is LNHDA and CDR2 is SQIVND (reference sequence). CDR3 coding DNA: TGTGCCAGTTCTAATCCGGGACAGGGCTACGAGCAGTACTTC. As protein: CASSNPGQGYEQYF.

The V and J genes are TRBV7-9 and TRBJ2-7, with 8 bases matching TRBD1. This CDR3 is 16 amino acids long. Germline V gene data show CDR1 as SEHNR and CDR2 as FQNEAQ (reference sequence). V lost 3 bases and J lost 3; bases outside the gene matches: 10. CDR3 DNA sequence: TGTGCCAGCAGCTTGCGCTGGGGACAGGCGAACTACGAGCAGTACTTC. Translated: CASSLRWGQANYEQYF.